The 21 T cell receptor beta chains reported below all come from one sample, sequenced in a study of CD8+ T cells in alopecia areata. cDNA prepared by RNA extraction and subsequent reverse transcription served as the template for sequencing. Using immunoSEQ multiplex PCR, the repertoire was profiled, and TCRdb retains in-frame clones only, with some absent. The sample shows over 100,000 clones, roughly three fifths of them seen only once. Described treatment: oral pan-JAK inhibitor, 5-10 mg twice daily. The sequencing used CD8+ T cells sorted from blood, collected at week 24, from a patient treated with tofacitinib. These receptors all come from a human donor with alopecia areata.

The V call is TRBV27, the J call TRBJ1-1, with D tentatively TRBD1 (5 bases). CDR1 is MNHEY and CDR2 is SMNVEV in the germline V gene (reference sequence). This CDR3 has 15 amino acids. Trimming removed 6 bases from V and 0 bases from J, with 14 bases in between. In DNA form, the CDR3 reads TGTGCCAGCAGACCCCTGGGGGGACTGAACACTGAAGCTTTCTTT. This encodes CASRPLGGLNTEAFF.

This clone was counted between two and nine times. The chain combines TRBV30 with TRBJ1-2; D gene uncertain. Per the germline V gene, CDR1 is GTSNPN and CDR2 is SVGIG (reference sequence). The CDR3 runs 16 residues. V was clipped by 2 bases and J by 0 bases, with 16 bases between them. The CDR3 DNA sequence: TGTGCCTGGAGTAGGGCAGCTGTAGACCCTAACTATGGCTACACCTTC. This encodes CAWSRAAVDPNYGYTF.

This clone was observed a handful of times. The CDR3 bases are TGTGCCATCAGTCCTACAGGGGTTAAAGGGCATCAGCCCCAGCATTTT. Translated, it gives CAISPTGVKGHQPQHF. The chain carries TRBV10-3 and TRBJ1-5; TRBD1 aligns across 7 bases. V lost 5 bases to trimming and J lost 5 bases; unmatched junction nucleotides: 12. CDR3 length: 16 amino acids. Germline assignment: CDR1 ENHRY and CDR2 SYGVKD.

The chain is built from TRBV11-2 and TRBJ2-1; TRBD2 matches 8 bases. The trim removed 4 bases at V and 4 bases at J, leaving 6 bases unmatched. CDR3 size: 15 residues. In germline, CDR1 is SGHAT, CDR2 FQNNGV. The CDR3 sequence is CASSSLSGAYNEQFF. The CDR3 coding sequence is TGTGCCAGCAGCTCCCTTAGCGGGGCATACAATGAGCAGTTCTTC. Drawing the rest from reference TRBV11-2 and TRBJ2-1, the complete variable domain is EAGVAQSPRYKIIEKRQSVAFWCNPISGHATLYWYQQILGQGPKLLIQFQNNGVVDDSQLPKDRFSAERLKGVDSTLKIQPAKLEDSAVYLCASSSLSGAYNEQFFGPGTRLTVL.

The CDR3: CSVGADSGNTIYF. CDR3 in DNA: TGCAGCGTTGGGGCAGACTCTGGAAACACCATATATTTT. The chain couples TRBV29-1 to TRBJ1-3; D is uncertain. Trimming pared 4 bases from V and 0 bases from J, leaving 7 bases between. Germline V gene sequence: CDR1 SQVTM, CDR2 ANQGSEA. This CDR3 spans 13 amino acids. Complete variable domain (other parts from reference TRBV29-1 and TRBJ1-3): SAVISQKPSRDICQRGTSLTIQCQVDSQVTMMFWYRQQPGQSLTLIATANQGSEATYESGFVIDKFPISRPNLTFSTLTVSNMSPEDSSIYLCSVGADSGNTIYFGEGSWLTVV.

The rearrangement joins TRBV7-8 to TRBJ2-3; D may be TRBD2 (7 bases). CDR1 SGHVS and CDR2 FQNEAQ come from the germline V gene. Trimming stripped 6 bases from V and 1 base from J, with 14 bases between. The CDR3 covers 15 residues. The CDR3 spells CASRLGGPGTDTQYF. In DNA, the CDR3 is TGTGCCAGCAGATTGGGGGGGCCGGGCACAGATACGCAGTATTTT.

The chain is built from TRBV6-1 and TRBJ1-1, with no clear D. Trimming removed 1 base at V and 11 bases at J, with 14 bases between. CDR3 length equals 13 residues. The germline V gene encodes CDR1 MNHNS and CDR2 SASEGT. CDR3 region: CASSEGRAGWAFF. The CDR3 coding sequence is TGTGCCAGCAGTGAAGGACGTGCGGGTTGGGCTTTCTTT.

The V and J genes are TRBV25-1 and TRBJ2-5, with TRBD1 identical over 9 bases. The CDR3 spans 14 residues. Germline CDR1 and CDR2: MGHDK and SYGVNS. J was trimmed by 3 bases and V by 6 bases; bases with no gene match: 5. In DNA, the CDR3 is TGTGCCAGCAGACTGACAGGGGGGGAAGAGACCCAGTACTTC. Its translation: CASRLTGGEETQYF.

V is TRBV15 and J is TRBJ2-7, with 7 positions matching TRBD1. J gave up 0 bases and V 1 base, and 0 bases lay outside the gene matches. The CDR3 consists of 14 residues. The germline V gene encodes CDR1 LNHNV and CDR2 YYDKDF (reference sequence). The CDR3 here is CATSRGDSSYEQYF. The DNA for the CDR3 is TGTGCCACCAGCAGAGGGGACAGCTCCTACGAGCAGTACTTC.

The chain links TRBV27 to TRBJ2-5; 7 bases are shared with TRBD2. CDR1 is MNHEY, CDR2 SMNVEV, per germline (reference sequence). CDR3 length: 16 amino acids. The V segment lost 1 base and the J segment 0 bases; nucleotides outside the gene matches: 5. CDR3 region: CASSLLGGDDQETQYF. The DNA for the CDR3 is TGTGCCAGCAGTTTATTGGGGGGGGACGACCAAGAGACCCAGTACTTC.

The chain couples TRBV14 to TRBJ2-7; weak D call: TRBD2 (5 bases). Germline V gives CDR1 SGHDN, CDR2 FVKESK. Trimming removed 1 base from V and 1 base from J, with 17 bases in between. The CDR3 spans 17 residues. CDR3 region: CASSQAVHGVGSYEQYF. The CDR3 bases are TGTGCCAGCAGCCAAGCGGTCCACGGGGTGGGGTCCTACGAGCAGTACTTC.

This clone was observed once. The genes are TRBV7-8 and TRBJ2-1; TRBD1 matches at 8 bases. Germline values: CDR1 SGHVS, CDR2 FQNEAQ. CDR3 length equals 13 residues. The junction had 10 bases not matched to a gene; V was cut back by 5 bases and J by 13 bases. For the CDR3, the DNA is TGTGCCAGCAGCCCCTCCACCGGGACAGGACAGTTCTTC. As protein: CASSPSTGTGQFF.

The rearrangement joins TRBV7-9 to TRBJ2-1; D is uncertain. V was pared by 5 bases and J by 8 bases, with 16 bases between. Germline V CDR1 and CDR2: SEHNR, FQNEAQ (reference sequence). The CDR3 runs to 14 residues. CDR3 loop: CASSPDNIGDEQFF. In DNA form, the CDR3 reads TGTGCCAGCAGCCCAGATAACATTGGGGATGAGCAGTTCTTC.

This clone showed up just a few times. The rearrangement joins TRBV4-1 to TRBJ2-2, with 7 bases fitting TRBD1. The CDR3 contains 15 residues. Trimming cost V 5 bases and J 2 bases; bases outside gene matches: 5. The germline V gene encodes CDR1 MGHRA and CDR2 YSYEKL. The CDR3 protein is CASSTWDSNTGELFF. CDR3 DNA sequence: TGCGCCAGCAGCACCTGGGACAGTAACACCGGGGAGCTGTTTTTT.

This chain connects TRBV9 to TRBJ1-5; 9 nucleotides line up with TRBD1. After removal of 4 bases from V and 7 bases from J, the junction contained 3 bases not matched to a gene. CDR3 length equals 13 residues. CDR1 and CDR2 (germline): SGDLS, YYNGEE. The DNA of the CDR3 is TGTGCCAGCAGCTACAGGGGGCCCCAGCCCCAGCATTTT. Translating gives CASSYRGPQPQHF.

This clone has more than one count but fewer than ten. This chain's CDR3 is CASSPRDSGQQETQYF. The CDR3 DNA is TGTGCCAGCAGCCCCAGGGATAGCGGACAACAAGAGACCCAGTACTTC. The chain links TRBV9 to TRBJ2-5; TRBD2 might be the D (6 bases). V lost 4 bases and J 2 bases, leaving 18 bases between the germline ends. Germline V lookup: CDR1 SGDLS, CDR2 YYNGEE. The CDR3 spans 16 residues.

This clone occurred a few times. The same CDR3 is also encoded by other DNA sequences in this sample. The chain carries TRBV6-4 and TRBJ2-3; 7 bases align to TRBD2. Germline trimming cut 0 bases from V and 0 bases from J; bases unmatched to any gene: 0. The CDR3 runs to 15 residues. Germline CDR1 MRHNA, CDR2 SNTAGT. The CDR3 DNA follows: TGTGCCAGCAGTGACTCAGCGGGAAGCACAGATACGCAGTATTTT. It encodes CASSDSAGSTDTQYF.

This chain connects TRBV20-1 to TRBJ1-2; the D is unclear. This CDR3 comprises 11 residues. Trimming took off 2 bases at V and 7 bases at J, with 8 bases between the two ends. Looked up from germline, CDR1 is DFQATT and CDR2 is SNEGSKA (reference sequence). CDR3 in DNA: TGCAGTGCTAGATCATCCCCTGGCTACACCTTC. This translates into CSARSSPGYTF.

The chain links TRBV6-5 to TRBJ2-5; a possible D gene is TRBD2 (6 bases). The CDR3 runs to 13 residues. CDR1 is MNHEY and CDR2 is SVGAGI in the germline V gene. The germline V and J ends were trimmed by 7 bases and 2 bases, with 11 bases remaining between them. CDR3 protein: CASKSGTQETQYF. The CDR3 DNA reads TGTGCCAGCAAATCCGGGACTCAAGAGACCCAGTACTTC.

The V and J genes are TRBV9 and TRBJ2-5, with TRBD2 matching over 10 bases. Trimming took 3 bases from V and 0 from J; bases not matched to a gene: 2. This CDR3 is 15 amino acids long. In germline, CDR1 is SGDLS, CDR2 YYNGEE. CDR3 protein: CASSGLAGDQETQYF. The DNA of the CDR3 is TGTGCCAGCAGCGGTCTAGCGGGGGACCAAGAGACCCAGTACTTC.

A few counts support this clone. The rearrangement uses TRBV4-1 and TRBJ2-7, with D hard to call. The V end lost 6 bases, the J end lost 5 bases, and 17 bases lay between the germline ends. This CDR3 comprises 14 residues. From germline, CDR1 is MGHRA and CDR2 YSYEKL. The CDR3, as DNA: TGCGCCAGCAGGAGGTGGGTGGCGAGCAACGAGCAGTACTTC. Protein: CASRRWVASNEQYF.